Listed below are T cell receptor beta chains from one sample, sequenced in a study of CD8+ T cells in alopecia areata. Method: immunoSEQ multiplex PCR; TCRdb's copy keeps in-frame clones and lacks some. The sample carries some 120,000 clones, around 60% recorded once. Sample: CD4+ T cells sorted from blood, taken at week 4, from a patient treated with tofacitinib. The receptor source for this set is a human donor with alopecia areata. The CDR3 runs from the conserved cysteine through the conserved F or W. The D gene is left open where the match is weak. Not all rows give a size; the values are once, few, many and, for expanded clones, a class.

j_gene	abundance	v_gene	d_gene	CDR3nt	CDR3aa
TRBJ2-7	few	TRBV10-3	NA	TGTGCCATCAGCCCGGTGGGAAACGAGCAGTACTTC	CAISPVGNEQYF
TRBJ1-6	few	TRBV14	NA	TGTGCCAGCAGCCAAGAATGGGGACGACCGGATTCACCCCTCCACTTT	CASSQEWGRPDSPLHF
TRBJ1-1	few	TRBV29-1	NA	TGCAGTCCCCAGTACCTAGGCACTGAAGCTTTCTTT	CSPQYLGTEAFF
TRBJ2-3	many	TRBV4-2	TRBD2	TGTGCCAGCAGCCAAGGAGTAAGAGCGGGGGGCACAGATACGCAGTATTTT	CASSQGVRAGGTDTQYF
TRBJ2-7	NA	TRBV5-1	NA	TGCGCCAGCAGCCTCGAAAGGGGCCACGAGCAGTACTTC	CASSLERGHEQYF
TRBJ2-1	NA	TRBV5-1	TRBD2	TGCGCCAGCAGCTTGGAGGTGTCTAGCGGGGGAGAGCAGTTCTTC	CASSLEVSSGGEQFF
TRBJ2-1	NA	TRBV7-2	NA	TGTGCCAGCAGCTTCCAGCCCTCCTACAATGAGCAGTTCTTC	CASSFQPSYNEQFF
TRBJ1-2	NA	TRBV29-1	TRBD1	TGCAGCGTTTCCTTTGACAGGGTCTATGGCTACACCTTC	CSVSFDRVYGYTF
TRBJ2-3	NA	TRBV5-1	TRBD1	TGCGCCAGCAGCGGGGACAGTCCGAGCACAGATACGCAGTATTTT	CASSGDSPSTDTQYF
TRBJ1-2	once	TRBV30	NA	TGTGCCTGGAGTAATAAGGGGTTTGGCTACACCTTC	CAWSNKGFGYTF
TRBJ2-1	NA	TRBV9	NA	TGTGCCAGCAGCGTAGCTGACGCGCGGAGCTCCTACAATGAGCAGTTCTTC	CASSVADARSSYNEQFF
TRBJ2-7	NA	TRBV27	NA	TGTGCCAGCAGTTCCGGACGCTCCCACGTGCAGTACTTC	CASSSGRSHVQYF
TRBJ2-4	NA	TRBV4-1	NA	TGCGCCAGCAGCCAAGTAGGGGGGCTTCGAGCCAAAAACATTCAGTACTTC	CASSQVGGLRAKNIQYF
TRBJ1-1	NA	TRBV5-6	NA	TGTGCCAGCAGCTTGGAGTCAGGGGCCAACACTGAAGCTTTCTTT	CASSLESGANTEAFF
TRBJ2-1	few	TRBV4-3	NA	TGCGCCAGCAGCCAAGAAGCTGGGAATGAGCAGTTCTTC	CASSQEAGNEQFF
TRBJ2-1	NA	TRBV15	NA	TGTGCCACCAGCCTCGATCGACAAAACAATGAGCAGTTCTTC	CATSLDRQNNEQFF
TRBJ2-7	NA	TRBV7-9	NA	TGTGCCAGCAGCTTAGGGGGGGACGAGCAGTACTTC	CASSLGGDEQYF
TRBJ1-2	NA	TRBV29-1	TRBD1	TGCAGCGTTGTGGCAGGGGGCTTCCGCTTGGGCTACACCTTC	CSVVAGGFRLGYTF
TRBJ1-2	NA	TRBV18	NA	TGTGCCAGCTCACCTTCTCTGGACGCCCATGGGGGCTATGGCTACACCTTC	CASSPSLDAHGGYGYTF
TRBJ2-5	NA	TRBV30	NA	TGTGCCTGGAGTAAAGAAGTTGAGACCCAGTACTTC	CAWSKEVETQYF
TRBJ2-3	NA	TRBV6-5	TRBD2	TGTGCCAGCAGTTATAGCGGGGAAGCAGATACGCAGTATTTT	CASSYSGEADTQYF
TRBJ2-5	once	TRBV7-6	NA	TGTGCCAGCAGCTTAGTCGTAACGGGGCCAGAGACCCAGTACTTC	CASSLVVTGPETQYF
TRBJ1-2	few	TRBV15	NA	TGTGCCACCAGCAGAGGCAGGGGTTCTAACTATGGCTACACCTTC	CATSRGRGSNYGYTF
TRBJ2-7	NA	TRBV5-1	TRBD2	TGCGCCAGCAGCTTGGGACAAGCGGGGGTTGCCTACGAGCAGTACTTC	CASSLGQAGVAYEQYF
TRBJ2-7	NA	TRBV30	NA	TGTGCCTGGAGTGTACCGGGATACAAATCCTACGAGCAGTACTTC	CAWSVPGYKSYEQYF
TRBJ2-1	few	TRBV30	TRBD2	TGTGCCGCCCGACTAGCGGGGGGGGGCGGGAATGAGCAGTTCTTC	CAARLAGGGGNEQFF
TRBJ1-5	few	TRBV5-1	NA	TGCGCCAGCAGCTTGACCCCCGGAGGCAATCAGCCCCAGCATTTT	CASSLTPGGNQPQHF
TRBJ2-7	few	TRBV7-3	NA	TGTGCCAGCAGCTCCCGGGACCCATACGAGCAGTACTTC	CASSSRDPYEQYF
TRBJ2-1	NA	TRBV6-5	NA	TGTGCCAGCAGTTACGAATACACCACCGGAGTCAATGAGCAGTTCTTC	CASSYEYTTGVNEQFF
TRBJ2-2	NA	TRBV5-5	NA	TGTGCCAGCAGCTTGGCGGCTAGCACCGGGGAGCTGTTTTTT	CASSLAASTGELFF
TRBJ2-5	few	TRBV2	NA	TGTGCCAGCAGCGAATCCCGTGAGACCCAGTACTTC	CASSESRETQYF
TRBJ1-2	NA	TRBV7-2	TRBD1	TGTGCCAGCAAATATGAGGGGGCCGGGGGCTACACCTTC	CASKYEGAGGYTF
TRBJ2-4	NA	TRBV10-3	NA	TGTGCCATCAGTGAATTTGGGGCAGGGGAAAACATTCAGTACTTC	CAISEFGAGENIQYF
TRBJ1-4	many	TRBV9	TRBD1	TGTGCCAGCAGCGTGGGGACAGGGGTTAATGAAAAACTGTTTTTT	CASSVGTGVNEKLFF
TRBJ1-2	NA	TRBV7-9	NA	TGTGCCAGCAGCTCACTACAGGGAAATTATGGCTACACCTTC	CASSSLQGNYGYTF
TRBJ2-3	NA	TRBV25-1	TRBD1	TGTGCCAGCAGTGAAAGGGACAGGGGTGCAGATACGCAGTATTTT	CASSERDRGADTQYF